These 23 T cell receptor beta chains were sequenced from one sample in a study of shared clonotypes between healthy human individuals. TCRdb keeps only in-frame clones here, not all; method: immunoSEQ multiplex PCR. The sample lists about 1.1 million clones, more than 75% occurring once. Sample: memory CD4+ T cells from PBMCs. Subset indicated: CD45RA-negative fraction. Receptors were obtained from a young man in good health. Some clones in this sample may be carry-over from other donors' samples.

The CDR3 is CASSYSGGRALEQYF. DNA for the CDR3: TGTGCCAGCAGTTACTCCGGCGGGAGGGCGCTCGAGCAGTACTTC. This chain uses TRBV6-5 with TRBJ2-7; 9 bases are a match to TRBD2. Germline V gene data show CDR1 as MNHEY and CDR2 as SVGAGI. The J segment lost 6 bases and the V segment lost 0 bases, leaving 6 bases of the junction unmatched. This CDR3 is 15 amino acids long.

The rearrangement uses TRBV28 and TRBJ1-1; D is unresolved. This CDR3 spans 13 amino acids. Per germline, CDR1 MDHEN and CDR2 SYDVKM. V dropped 2 bases and J dropped 2 bases, with 6 bases sitting between them. The CDR3 DNA is TGTGCCAGCAGTTTACGCGCCAACACTGAAGCTTTCTTT. It yields the protein CASSLRANTEAFF.

This clone has just a few counts. This chain uses TRBV7-3 with TRBJ2-7, with D unclear. The CDR3 length is 12 residues. CDR1 is SGHTA and CDR2 is FQGTGA in the germline V gene. V dropped 5 bases and J dropped 7 bases, with 12 bases sitting between them. CDR3 amino acids: CASSPNGWEQYF. The CDR3 DNA reads TGTGCCAGCAGCCCCAACGGCTGGGAGCAGTACTTC.

This chain joins TRBV5-1 and TRBJ1-1; a weak D match, TRBD1 (5 bases). Germline V CDR1 and CDR2: SGHRS, YFSETQ. This CDR3 contains 12 residues. The CDR3 DNA sequence: TGCGCACCTGTATCCAGGGCGACTGAAGCTTTCTTT. It is translated as CAPVSRATEAFF.

This rearrangement joins TRBV29-1 to TRBJ1-1; the D gene is possibly TRBD1 (6 bases). The germline V gene encodes CDR1 SQVTM and CDR2 ANQGSEA. The germline V and J ends were trimmed by 6 bases and 1 base, with 15 bases remaining between them. The CDR3 is 14 residues long. Here the CDR3 DNA reads TGCAGCGTGAACAGGGCCGGGGAGAACACTGAAGCTTTCTTT. It translates to CSVNRAGENTEAFF.

This chain links TRBV30 with TRBJ2-5; the D is unclear. The V and J ends lost 0 bases and 1 base respectively, with 9 bases between them. The CDR3 runs 14 residues. CDR1 is GTSNPN, CDR2 SVGIG, per germline (reference sequence). Here the CDR3 reads CAWSVSQTQETQYF. The DNA of the CDR3 is TGTGCCTGGAGTGTAAGTCAGACCCAAGAGACCCAGTACTTC.

This chain connects TRBV25-1 to TRBJ2-1; 7 positions agree with TRBD2. Germline assignment: CDR1 MGHDK and CDR2 SYGVNS. Trimming removed 4 bases from V and 5 bases from J; junction bases left unmatched: 5. This CDR3 has 14 amino acids. CDR3 nucleotides: TGTGCCAGCAGTGGGCAGCGGGGACACAATGAGCAGTTCTTC. It encodes CASSGQRGHNEQFF.

This clone was seen a single time. The chain recombines TRBV5-1 with TRBJ2-7, with a weak D call TRBD2 (5 bases). Germline V gene lookup returns CDR1 SGHRS and CDR2 YFSETQ. V was clipped by 4 bases and J by 0 bases, with 11 bases between them. The CDR3 sequence is 14 residues long. The DNA for the CDR3 is TGCGCCAGCAGCGTGGGTGGAGGCTCCTACGAGCAGTACTTC. Residues: CASSVGGGSYEQYF.

This clone was counted a single time. The rearrangement uses TRBV5-1 and TRBJ2-7; either TRBD1 or TRBD2 may supply D (5 bases each). This CDR3 is built from 15 residues. Germline V CDR1 and CDR2: SGHRS, YFSETQ. Trimming took off 2 bases at V and 2 bases at J, with 14 bases between the two ends. The CDR3 region is CASSFSGTDPYEQYF. CDR3 coding DNA: TGCGCCAGCAGCTTTTCCGGGACGGACCCCTACGAGCAGTACTTC.

CDR3 loop: CASSIDRNTEAFF. The DNA of the CDR3 is TGTGCCAGCAGCATCGACAGGAACACTGAAGCTTTCTTT. This chain uses TRBV5-4 with TRBJ1-1, with D perhaps matching TRBD1 (5 bases). CDR1 and CDR2 (germline): SGHNT, YYREEE (reference sequence). The V end lost 4 bases, the J end lost 1 base, and 8 bases lay between the germline ends. This CDR3 contains 13 residues.

V gene TRBV5-1 combines with J gene TRBJ2-7; the match to TRBD1 covers 7 bases. Germline V gene data show CDR1 as SGHRS and CDR2 as YFSETQ. This CDR3 is built from 14 residues. V dropped 5 bases and J dropped 3; count of bases not matched to a gene: 8. The CDR3 spells CASSRQGDSYEQYF. The CDR3 DNA sequence: TGCGCCAGCAGTCGTCAGGGGGACAGCTACGAGCAGTACTTC.

The V gene is TRBV28, the J gene TRBJ1-2; the match to TRBD1 covers 8 bases. The germline V gene encodes CDR1 MDHEN and CDR2 SYDVKM. The CDR3 covers 16 residues. Trimming removed 2 bases from V and 8 bases from J; junction bases left unmatched: 13. The CDR3 DNA follows: TGTGCCAGCAGTTTAGCCCCTTATCAGGGGGCGCGGGGCTACACCTTC. Translated, it gives CASSLAPYQGARGYTF.

Many counts were recorded for this clone. Other DNA sequences in this sample translate to the same CDR3. The chain is built from TRBV30 and TRBJ1-3, with D hard to call. CDR1 and CDR2 (germline): GTSNPN, SVGIG (reference sequence). V shed 5 bases and J shed 4 bases, with 6 bases lying between them. The length of the CDR3 is 11 residues. The CDR3 spells CAWAPGNTIYF. The CDR3 nucleotides are TGTGCCTGGGCTCCGGGAAACACCATATATTTT. Looking up the rest from reference TRBV30 and TRBJ1-3 gives the full variable domain: SQTIHQWPATLVQPVGSPLSLECTVEGTSNPNLYWYRQAAGRGLQLLFYSVGIGQISSEVPQNLSASRPQDRQFILSSKKLLLSDSGFYLCAWAPGNTIYFGEGSWLTVV.

The V call is TRBV5-1, the J call TRBJ2-1; 7 positions match TRBD1. Per the germline V gene, CDR1 is SGHRS and CDR2 is YFSETQ. With 6 bases clipped from V and 8 bases from J, the junction kept 11 bases outside the gene matches. The CDR3 extends over 14 amino acids. Here the CDR3 reads CASTWTGGWHEQFF. The CDR3 nucleotides read TGCGCCAGCACCTGGACAGGCGGCTGGCATGAGCAGTTCTTC.

V is TRBV7-9 and J is TRBJ1-2; possible D gene TRBD1, 5 bases. There are 14 residues in the CDR3. The V end was cut by 5 bases, the J end by 8 bases, with 18 bases between. CDR1 is SEHNR and CDR2 is FQNEAQ in the germline V gene (reference sequence). The CDR3: CASSLRGREDGYTF. CDR3 nucleotide sequence: TGTGCCAGCAGCCTTAGGGGCCGGGAGGACGGCTACACCTTC.

V usage is TRBV6-1 and J usage is TRBJ2-1; TRBD1 matches at 7 bases. Germline loops: CDR1 MNHNS, CDR2 SASEGT. CDR3 length: 14 residues. The trim removed 8 bases at V and 4 bases at J, leaving 8 bases unmatched. CDR3 region: CASGPNRGYNEQFF. CDR3 DNA: TGTGCCAGCGGGCCCAACAGGGGATACAATGAGCAGTTCTTC.

The chain recombines TRBV27 with TRBJ2-5; weak D call: TRBD2 (7 bases). Per germline, CDR1 MNHEY and CDR2 SMNVEV (reference sequence). With 11 bases removed from V and 4 bases from J, the gap between germline ends came to 26 bases. CDR3 length: 16 amino acids. DNA of the CDR3: TGTGCCCCTGGGGAGGGGGTACAGGGTACGTCAGAGACCCAGTACTTC. This sequence encodes CAPGEGVQGTSETQYF.

This chain connects TRBV19 to TRBJ2-7, with D hard to call. Germline lookup yields CDR1 LNHDA and CDR2 SQIVND (reference sequence). The CDR3 loop spans 15 amino acids. Trimming pared 1 base from V and 1 base from J, leaving 11 bases between. CDR3 protein: CASSIGLSSSYEQYF. CDR3 nucleotides: TGTGCCAGTAGTATAGGCCTGTCTTCTTCCTACGAGCAGTACTTC.

V and J are TRBV7-2 and TRBJ2-5, with D unresolved. Germline lookup yields CDR1 SGHTA and CDR2 FQGNSA. V was clipped by 6 bases and J by 2 bases, with 16 bases between them. The length of the CDR3 is 15 residues. The CDR3, as DNA: TGTGCCAGCAGTCCGGACCGGCTGAGGCAAGAGACCCAGTACTTC. Encoded protein: CASSPDRLRQETQYF.

J is TRBJ1-2 and V is TRBV28; D call uncertain. The germline V gene encodes CDR1 MDHEN and CDR2 SYDVKM. The CDR3 has 13 residues. The germline V and J ends were trimmed by 7 bases and 6 bases, with 15 bases remaining between them. The CDR3 spells CASTPDPRNGYTF. CDR3 coding DNA: TGTGCCAGCACCCCGGACCCTAGGAATGGCTACACCTTC.

CDR3 protein: CASSWRQYNEQFF. For the CDR3, the DNA is TGCGCCAGCAGCTGGAGACAGTACAATGAGCAGTTCTTC. The chain employs TRBV5-1 and TRBJ2-1; weak D call: TRBD1 (5 bases). The CDR3 has 13 residues. V was shortened by 3 bases and J by 4 bases, with 8 bases between the two germline ends. Germline V lookup: CDR1 SGHRS, CDR2 YFSETQ.

The V and J genes are TRBV5-1 and TRBJ2-3; D gene uncertain. Trimming removed 3 bases at V and 2 bases at J, with 10 bases between. The CDR3 has 14 residues. CDR1 is SGHRS and CDR2 is YFSETQ in the germline V gene. The CDR3 DNA reads TGCGCCAGCAGCTCAGAACGGACCACAGATACGCAGTATTTT. It is translated as CASSSERTTDTQYF.

With regard to this clone: Different DNA sequences within this sample yield the same CDR3. Here the CDR3 reads CASSQAASYEQYF. CDR3 DNA sequence: TGTGCCAGCAGCCAAGCGGCGTCCTACGAGCAGTACTTC. The rearrangement joins TRBV4-2 to TRBJ2-7, with D unclear. This CDR3 comprises 13 residues. Trimming cost V 1 base and J 1 base, with 5 bases left between them. From germline, CDR1 is LGHNA and CDR2 YNFKEQ.